Given below is one T cell receptor beta chain in context. Its specificity is unknown. Germline-derived CDR1 and CDR2 are SGHTA and FQGNSA. CDR3 length equals 15 residues. Between the trimmed V and J ends, which lost 2 bases and 2 bases, there was a span of 10 bases. In TCRdb, the 5' RACE reads were re-called with MiXCR into one record per CDR3 protein. The sample includes approximately 50,000 distinct CDR3 sequences, about a fifth of them seen just once. Tregs were sorted as CD4+CD25+CD127-/low cells. Findings and caveats of the study: Greatest tumor Treg TCR overlap was with tumor naive CD4+ cells. The larger cohort examined one V-J beta rearrangement, not whole repertoires.

The sequence came from a female donor with breast cancer. The sample consisted of tumor-infiltrating Tregs sorted from the breast tumor. The rearrangement joins TRBV7-2 to TRBJ1-3, with D possibly matching TRBD1 (5 bases). CDR3 region: CASSLTAGTGNTIYF. In DNA form, the CDR3 reads TGTGCCAGCAGCTTAACTGCAGGGACTGGAAACACCATATATTTT.